This T cell receptor beta chain was retrieved from a study of T cells after yellow fever vaccination. About the study: Low-cell-number fractions were prepared with SMART-Seq v4 Ultra Low Input.

Template switching with 5'RACE generated the TCR cDNA and added a universal primer site and UMIs. TCRdb used MiXCR to reprocess the 5' RACE reads, holding one entry per CDR3 protein. The repertoire consists of around 320,000 distinct CDR3 sequences, with 3.5% to 4.5% occurring once and the leading ten covering approximately 20%. From germline, CDR1 is MNHNS and CDR2 SASEGT. The CDR3 loop spans 13 amino acids. V lost 10 bases to trimming and J lost 7 bases; unmatched junction nucleotides: 11. The study, taken as a whole, reports: Peaking faster, on day 5 versus 15, the secondary response was nonetheless weaker. Clonotypes shared by both compartments, CD4 and CD8, made up a small share.

This clonotype has more than one count but fewer than ten. No antigen is known for it. The sequencing here drew on PBMCs, taken 15 days after the yellow fever booster vaccination. The chain uses TRBV6-1 and TRBJ1-2; 8 nucleotides agree with TRBD1. This receptor was taken from a young man who received the YFV17D yellow fever vaccine. DNA of the CDR3: TGTGCCAACTCCGGGACAGGAATAGGTGGCTACACCTTC. Protein product: CANSGTGIGGYTF.